This T cell receptor (beta chain) was identified in a study of shared clonotypes between healthy human individuals. Trimming pared 8 bases from V and 1 base from J, leaving 12 bases between. Germline values: CDR1 SNHLY, CDR2 FYNNEI. The CDR3 spans 14 residues. Sequenced by immunoSEQ multiplex PCR; TCRdb stores in-frame clones only, minus some. The table shows 600,000 to 700,000 clones, with more than 70% occurring only once. The rearrangement uses TRBV2 and TRBJ2-4, with D tentatively TRBD2 (5 bases). The clonotype originates from a woman in her twenties or thirties in good health. The sample consisted of memory CD4+ T cells sorted from blood. Subset defined: CD45RA-negative fraction. The CDR3 coding sequence is TGTGCCAGCGTCGAATGGGAGGCCAAAAACATTCAGTACTTC. Translated: CASVEWEAKNIQYF.